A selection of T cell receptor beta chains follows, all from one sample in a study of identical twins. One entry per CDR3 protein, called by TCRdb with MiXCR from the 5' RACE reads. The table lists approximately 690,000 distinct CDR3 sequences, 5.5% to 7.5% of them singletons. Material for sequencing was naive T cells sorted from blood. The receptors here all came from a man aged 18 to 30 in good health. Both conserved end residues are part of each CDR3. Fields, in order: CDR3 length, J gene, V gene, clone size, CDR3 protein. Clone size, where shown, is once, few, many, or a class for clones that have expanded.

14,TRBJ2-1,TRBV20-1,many,CSASFQGDYNEQFF
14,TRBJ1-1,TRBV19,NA,CASRFGVSNTEAFF
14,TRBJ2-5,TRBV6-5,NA,CASSSRTGEETQYF
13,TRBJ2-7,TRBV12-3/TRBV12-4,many,CASSPSAAYEQYF
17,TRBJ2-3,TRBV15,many,CATSREGDSSGTDTQYF
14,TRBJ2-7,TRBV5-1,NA,CASSIGTNPYEQYF
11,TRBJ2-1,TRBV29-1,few,CSGGTPNEQFF
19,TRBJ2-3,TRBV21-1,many,CASSKVGVRGTGRTDTQYF
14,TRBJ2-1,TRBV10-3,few,CAISDQGARGEQFF
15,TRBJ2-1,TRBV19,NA,CASSIQGAGGIEQFF
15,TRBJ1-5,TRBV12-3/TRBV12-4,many,CASSLRGQGTKPQHF
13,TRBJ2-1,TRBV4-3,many,CASSQGLPNEQFF
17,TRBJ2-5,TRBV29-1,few,CSVGPLRLAATQETQYF
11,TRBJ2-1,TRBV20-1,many,CSARAGGEQFF
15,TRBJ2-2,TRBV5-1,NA,CASSFIPGNTGELFF
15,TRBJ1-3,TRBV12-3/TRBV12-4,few,CASSGGGLGGNTIYF
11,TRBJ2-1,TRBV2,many,CASSTLNEQFF
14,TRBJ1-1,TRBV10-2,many,CASSDSTGALGAFF
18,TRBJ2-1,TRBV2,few,CASTPGLAGGGSYNEQFF
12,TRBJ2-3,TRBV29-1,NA,CSLLDGTDTQYF
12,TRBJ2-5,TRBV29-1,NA,CSVDLGVETQYF
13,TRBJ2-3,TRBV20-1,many,CSARVSSTDTQYF
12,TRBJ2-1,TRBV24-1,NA,CATSQANNEQFF
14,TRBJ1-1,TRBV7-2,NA,CASSSLTGNTEAFF
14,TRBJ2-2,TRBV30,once,CAWRAGTGIGELFF
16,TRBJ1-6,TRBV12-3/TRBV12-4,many,CASSFGQGLGNSPLHF
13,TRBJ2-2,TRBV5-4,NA,CASSEEGTGELFF
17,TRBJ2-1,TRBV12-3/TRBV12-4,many,CASSPRTGLSSYNEQFF
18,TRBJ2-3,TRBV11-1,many,CASSLRGLAGAGPDTQYF
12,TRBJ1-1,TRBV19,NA,CASSIGAIEAFF
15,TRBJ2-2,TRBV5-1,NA,CASRVDRGRTGELFF
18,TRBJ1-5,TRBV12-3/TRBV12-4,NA,CASSPAENGPGGNQPQHF
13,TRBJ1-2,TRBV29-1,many,CSVERQGNYGYTF
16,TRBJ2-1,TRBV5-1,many,CASSLARAGAGNEQFF
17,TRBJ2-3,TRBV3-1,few,CASSQAPSTGARNTQYF
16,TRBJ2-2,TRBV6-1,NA,CASSHRQFGGTGELFF
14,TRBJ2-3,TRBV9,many,CASSLTGGPDTQYF
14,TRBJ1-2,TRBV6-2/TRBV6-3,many,CASSYPRRDYGYTF
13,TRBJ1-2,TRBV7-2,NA,CASSPDTGAGYTF
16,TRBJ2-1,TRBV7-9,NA,CASSPRTSYSYNEQFF
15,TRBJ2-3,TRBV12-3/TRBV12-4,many,CASSSKTGGPDTQYF
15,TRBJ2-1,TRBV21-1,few,CASKTGTSRAGEQFF
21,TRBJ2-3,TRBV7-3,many,CASSLRVVRTSGRLSTDTQYF
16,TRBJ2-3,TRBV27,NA,CASSLVRTGGADTQYF
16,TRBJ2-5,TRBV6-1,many,CASRPSPAWGQETQYF
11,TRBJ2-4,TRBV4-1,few,CASESKNIQYF
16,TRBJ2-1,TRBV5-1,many,CASSMRLAGANNEQFF
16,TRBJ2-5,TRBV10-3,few,CAISDASGRAGETQYF
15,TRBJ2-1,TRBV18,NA,CASSPGVASGNEQFF
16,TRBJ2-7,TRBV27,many,CASSPTGTHSSYEQYF
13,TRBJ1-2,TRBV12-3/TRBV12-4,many,CASSFQLIYGYTF
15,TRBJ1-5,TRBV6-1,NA,CASSRTGGRDQPQHF